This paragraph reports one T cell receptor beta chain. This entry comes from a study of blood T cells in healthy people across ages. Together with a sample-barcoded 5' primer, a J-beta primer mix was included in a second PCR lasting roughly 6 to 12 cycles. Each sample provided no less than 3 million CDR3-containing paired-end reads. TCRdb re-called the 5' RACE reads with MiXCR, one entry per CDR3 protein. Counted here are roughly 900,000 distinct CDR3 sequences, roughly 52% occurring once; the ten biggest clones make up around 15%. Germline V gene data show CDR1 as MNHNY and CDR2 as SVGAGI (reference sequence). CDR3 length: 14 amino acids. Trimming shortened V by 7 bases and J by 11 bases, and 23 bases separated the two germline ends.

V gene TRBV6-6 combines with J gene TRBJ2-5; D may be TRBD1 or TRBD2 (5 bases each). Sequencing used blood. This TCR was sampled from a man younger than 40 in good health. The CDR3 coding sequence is TGTGCCAGCACCAAGGGGACGCGCAGCAATGAGCAGTACTTC. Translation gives CASTKGTRSNEQYF.